This TCR beta chain was identified during a study of OX40 agonist ivuxolimab in advanced cancers. Study-wide background: Aged 23 to 79 with a mean of roughly 63 years, they were about 78% male. Past anti-PD-1, anti-PD-L1 or anti-CTLA-4 therapy was accepted, and roughly 42% had received some.

Profiling relied on immunoSEQ multiplex PCR, and the TCRdb table lists in-frame clones only, not all of them. The repertoire consists of about 77,000 clones, with more than 80% occurring once and the leading ten covering roughly 4.9%. V was shortened by 1 base and J by 0 bases, with 5 bases between the two germline ends. CDR3 size: 14 residues. Germline CDR1 and CDR2: SGDLS and YYNGEE. This chain joins TRBV9 and TRBJ1-3, with D uncertain. The source of this sequence is an adult with an advanced solid tumor such as melanoma, head and neck, liver or kidney cancer. Sequencing was performed on CD4+ or CD8+ T cells sorted from blood, taken in a trial of the OX40 agonist ivuxolimab. This chain's CDR3 is CASSVYDSGNTIYF. The CDR3 coding sequence is TGTGCCAGCAGCGTATATGACTCTGGAAACACCATATATTTT. Together with reference TRBV9 and TRBJ1-3, the CDR3 gives the full variable domain: DSGVTQTPKHLITATGQRVTLRCSPRSGDLSVYWYQQSLDQGLQFLIQYYNGEERAKGNILERFSAQQFPDLHSELNLSSLELGDSALYFCASSVYDSGNTIYFGEGSWLTVV.